The rows below give T cell receptor beta chains drawn from one sample of a study of T cell responses to AZD1222 COVID-19 vaccine. Assay used: immunoSEQ multiplex PCR; TCRdb lists only in-frame clones, some missing. The sample records about 59,000 clones, roughly 89% being singletons. Source: peripheral blood, taken on day 0 of AZD1222 vaccination. These receptors were taken from an adult in good health. CDR3s include the opening cysteine and the closing phenylalanine or tryptophan. The D gene is left open where the match is weak. For some rows the clone size is stated as once, few or many, or as a class when expanded; others skip it.

v_gene	j_gene	d_gene	len	abundance	CDR3nt	CDR3aa
TRBV11-2	TRBJ2-1	TRBD1	14	-	TGTGCCAGCAGCTCCGGGACAGGGTTGAGTGAGCAGTTCTTC	CASSSGTGLSEQFF
TRBV25-1	TRBJ1-1	-	15	-	TGTGCCAGCAGCCGCACAGGGACCCTGAACACTGAAGCTTTCTTT	CASSRTGTLNTEAFF
TRBV28	TRBJ1-1	-	13	-	TGTGCCAGCAGCCCAGGACAGAATCTAGAAGCTTTCTTT	CASSPGQNLEAFF
TRBV24-1	TRBJ2-1	TRBD2	14	-	TGTGCCACCAGTGCCAGCGGGGGGTCGGGTGAGCAGTTCTTC	CATSASGGSGEQFF
TRBV9	TRBJ2-3	-	14	-	TGTGCCAGCAGCCCCACGAGTTACACAGATACGCAGTATTTT	CASSPTSYTDTQYF
TRBV15	TRBJ2-7	-	15	-	TGTGCCACCAGCAGATCTCGGGCGGATTCCTACGAGCAGTACTTC	CATSRSRADSYEQYF
TRBV5-8	TRBJ1-2	-	14	-	TGTGCCAGCAGCTTTCCAACCGTTAACTATGGCTACACCTTC	CASSFPTVNYGYTF
TRBV6-2/TRBV6-3	TRBJ2-5	-	19	-	TGTGCCAGCAGTTACTCAGCAACCAGGGCCGTGGTGTACCAAGAGACCCAGTACTTC	CASSYSATRAVVYQETQYF
TRBV2	TRBJ1-2	-	14	-	TGTGCCAGCACCCGGACAGTCTTCGCCTATGGCTACACCTTC	CASTRTVFAYGYTF
TRBV5-4	TRBJ2-5	TRBD2	13	-	TGTGCCAGCAGCCCTAGCGGTCCAGGGACCCAGTACTTC	CASSPSGPGTQYF
TRBV5-1	TRBJ2-3	-	14	-	TGCGCCAGCAGCTCGGGGGGCCGGGGCGTAAGGCAGTATTTT	CASSSGGRGVRQYF
TRBV11-3	TRBJ2-7	-	13	-	TGTGCCAGCAGCTTAGGGGGTTCGGCCGAGCAGTACTTC	CASSLGGSAEQYF
TRBV5-1	TRBJ2-1	TRBD2	16	-	TGCGCCAGCACCCTGGGCCCGACTAGCGGATACAATGAGCAGTTCTTC	CASTLGPTSGYNEQFF
TRBV28	TRBJ1-3	-	17	-	TGTGCCAGCAGTTTAGACCCCATGGGTGGAGGCGGAAACACCATATATTTT	CASSLDPMGGGGNTIYF
TRBV20-1	TRBJ1-4	-	11	-	TGCAGTGCTAGAGATTGGGAAAAACTGTTTTTT	CSARDWEKLFF
TRBV10-3	TRBJ1-1	-	12	-	TGTGCCATCACCCCAGGAGGTACTGAAGCTTTCTTT	CAITPGGTEAFF
TRBV9	TRBJ2-2	TRBD1	18	-	TGTGCCAGCAGCGTAGTACAGGGGGTTTATGGAGACACCGGGGAGCTGTTTTTT	CASSVVQGVYGDTGELFF
TRBV2	TRBJ2-5	-	14	-	TGTGCCAGCAGTGAGTTTCGGGTGGGCGAGACCCAGTACTTC	CASSEFRVGETQYF
TRBV2	TRBJ1-3	-	13	-	TGTGCCAGCAGGAGCAGGGCTGGAAACACCATATATTTT	CASRSRAGNTIYF
TRBV13	TRBJ2-6	TRBD1	15	-	TGTGCCAGCAGCTTCGGACAGGGTTTTTCCGATCTCCTGACTTTC	CASSFGQGFSDLLTF
TRBV29-1	TRBJ2-2	-	13	-	TGCAGCGTTGATGATCGGGGCACCGGGGAGCTGTTTTTT	CSVDDRGTGELFF
TRBV27	TRBJ2-7	TRBD1	14	-	TGTGCCAGCAGTACCTGGACAGGGAACTACGAGCAGTACTTC	CASSTWTGNYEQYF
TRBV5-1	TRBJ1-2	TRBD1	15	-	TGCGCCAGCAGCTTAACAGGGGGCATCAACTATGGCTACACCTTC	CASSLTGGINYGYTF
TRBV28	TRBJ1-2	TRBD1	14	-	TGTGCCAGCAGTTCACCGGGACAGGGGGGCGGCTACACCTTC	CASSSPGQGGGYTF
TRBV15	TRBJ2-3	-	13	few	TGTGCCACCAGCTTGGACCCGTACGAGGGGCAGTATTTT	CATSLDPYEGQYF
TRBV4-2	TRBJ2-7	TRBD2	17	-	TGTGCCAGCAGCAGTGGGACTAGCGGGGCCCCGGGCTACGAGCAGTACTTC	CASSSGTSGAPGYEQYF